These 23 T cell receptor beta chains were sequenced from one sample in a study of tumour-infiltrating T cells in Burkitt lymphoma. Produced via immunoSEQ multiplex PCR; TCRdb's table is partial and in-frame only. The table includes roughly 700 clones, about 17% detected once. The material sequenced was tumor tissue. These receptors were obtained from a human donor with Burkitt lymphoma.

This clone is labeled large. CDR3 DNA sequence: TGTGCCAGTCACACAGGGGGCGCGTTTCAGCCCCAGCATTTT. It is translated as CASHTGGAFQPQHF. The chain combines TRBV6-6 with TRBJ1-5; 9 nucleotides align to TRBD1. Germline CDR1 and CDR2: MNHNY and SVGAGI (reference sequence). The V and J ends lost 9 bases and 6 bases, in that order; junction bases with no gene match: 9. This CDR3 is 14 amino acids long.

The CDR3 sequence is CASSLRLADYEQYF. For the CDR3, the DNA is TGTGCCAGCAGCTTAAGGTTAGCGGACTACGAGCAGTACTTC. V is TRBV7-6 and J is TRBJ2-7, with D maybe TRBD2 (6 bases). CDR1 and CDR2 from the germline V gene are SGHVS and FNYEAQ. The V gene lost 2 bases and the J gene lost 3 bases, with 11 bases spanning the gap. This CDR3 contains 14 residues.

This clone came up a few times. J is TRBJ2-1 and V is TRBV29-1; D is tentatively TRBD1 or TRBD2 (5 bases each). Germline V gene sequence: CDR1 SQVTM, CDR2 ANQGSEA. The CDR3 length is 14 residues. V lost 4 bases and J 8 bases, leaving 18 bases between the germline ends. CDR3 sequence reads: CSVGGNGVVDEQFF. The CDR3 region has the DNA TGCAGCGTTGGGGGGAATGGAGTGGTAGATGAGCAGTTCTTC.

This clone was picked up a small number of times. The chain has TRBV2 and TRBJ2-7, with D possibly being TRBD1 or TRBD2 (5 bases each). CDR3 length: 15 amino acids. Trimming shortened V by 5 bases and J by 4 bases, and 18 bases separated the two germline ends. Germline assignment: CDR1 SNHLY and CDR2 FYNNEI. As DNA, the CDR3 is TGTGCCAGCAGTCGGGGTCAGGGTAAGGGGTACGAGCAGTACTTC. This sequence encodes CASSRGQGKGYEQYF.

Of note for this clone: A much larger clone differs from this one at a single base, so this may be a read error. This sample includes further DNA sequences coding for the same CDR3. This chain links TRBV6-1 with TRBJ1-3; D is uncertain. Per germline, CDR1 MNHNS and CDR2 SASEGT. The CDR3 covers 14 residues. The CDR3 reads CASSEGFSGNTIYF. The CDR3 DNA reads TGTGCTAGCAGTGAAGGTTTCTCTGGAAACACCATATATTTT.

The chain uses TRBV6-1 and TRBJ2-5, with D perhaps TRBD1 or TRBD2 (6 bases each). Trimming stripped 2 bases from V and 5 bases from J, with 18 bases between. Germline loops: CDR1 MNHNS, CDR2 SASEGT. The CDR3 length is 16 residues. CDR3 nucleotides: TGTGCCAGCAGTGAATTTAACAGGGAGGCTTGGGAGACCCAGTACTTC. The encoded protein is CASSEFNREAWETQYF.

This chain joins TRBV27 and TRBJ2-4; D unclear. Germline V gives CDR1 MNHEY, CDR2 SMNVEV (reference sequence). V was shortened by 2 bases and J by 0 bases, with 5 bases between the two germline ends. The CDR3 has 14 residues. The CDR3 region is CASSLGIAKNIQYF. In DNA, the CDR3 is TGTGCCAGCAGTTTAGGGATAGCCAAAAACATTCAGTACTTC.

Of note for this clone: A read error may produce the germline difference seen at one junction end. The sample holds other DNA sequences that translate to the same CDR3. The chain recombines TRBV7-9 with TRBJ2-3; tentative D call: TRBD2 (6 bases). Germline loops: CDR1 SEHNR, CDR2 FQNEAQ (reference sequence). The CDR3 is 16 amino acids. The DNA for the CDR3 is TGTGCCAGTAGCTTAGGTAGCGGAGGGGAAACAGATACGCAGTATTTT. It codes for CASSLGSGGETDTQYF. The full variable domain, in which reference TRBV7-9 and TRBJ2-3 provide the parts outside the CDR3, is DTGVSQNPRHKITKRGQNVTFRCDPISEHNRLYWYRQTLGQGPEFLTYFQNEAQLEKSRLLSDRFSAERPKGSFSTLEIQRTEQGDSAMYLCASSLGSGGETDTQYFGPGTRLTVL.

The chain links TRBV30 to TRBJ1-4, with D unresolved. CDR1 GTSNPN and CDR2 SVGIG come from the germline V gene (reference sequence). V was shortened by 3 bases and J by 4 bases, with 6 bases between the two germline ends. This CDR3 contains 12 residues. This CDR3 reads CAWRKGNEKLFF. The CDR3 bases are TGTGCCTGGAGGAAGGGTAATGAAAAACTGTTTTTT.

In its sample, this clone was seen a few times. The V gene is TRBV9, the J gene TRBJ1-2; 9 positions match TRBD1. Germline V gene data show CDR1 as SGDLS and CDR2 as YYNGEE. The junction had 9 bases not matched to a gene; V was cut back by 4 bases and J by 8 bases. The CDR3 extends over 14 amino acids. CDR3 residues: CASSPETGGYGYTF. CDR3 sequence (DNA): TGTGCCAGCAGCCCAGAGACAGGGGGTTACGGCTACACCTTC.

A few counts support this clone. This rearrangement joins TRBV25-1 to TRBJ1-6; D not resolved. This CDR3 contains 14 residues. Trimming took 5 bases from V and 7 from J, leaving 12 bases between them. From germline, CDR1 is MGHDK and CDR2 SYGVNS. DNA of the CDR3: TGTGCCAGCAGTCGGGGTAACAGCAATTCACCCCTCCACTTT. It encodes CASSRGNSNSPLHF.

J is TRBJ1-2 and V is TRBV5-1; no clear D gene. Germline V lookup: CDR1 SGHRS, CDR2 YFSETQ. Trimming took off 0 bases at V and 2 bases at J, with 5 bases between the two ends. The CDR3 has 13 amino acids. The DNA of the CDR3 is TGCGCCAGCAGCTTGGCCAGGAACTATGGCTACACCTTC. It specifies CASSLARNYGYTF.

By its share, this clone is large. The gene calls are TRBV7-9 and TRBJ2-7; D is unresolved. Germline lookup yields CDR1 SEHNR and CDR2 FQNEAQ (reference sequence). The CDR3 is 13 amino acids. Between the trimmed V and J ends, which lost 1 base and 6 bases, there was a span of 10 bases. The CDR3 reads CASSLDIPVEQYF. In DNA form, the CDR3 reads TGTGCCAGCAGCTTAGATATACCGGTCGAGCAGTACTTC.

This clone appeared a few times. J is TRBJ1-4 and V is TRBV5-1; D possibly corresponds to TRBD1 (6 bases). In germline, CDR1 is SGHRS, CDR2 YFSETQ. The CDR3 has 16 amino acids. V was shortened by 3 bases and J by 0 bases, with 12 bases between the two germline ends. The chain's CDR3 is CASSSGRTATNEKLFF. CDR3 bases: TGCGCCAGCAGCTCTGGACGGACAGCAACTAATGAAAAACTGTTTTTT. Filled out from reference TRBV5-1 and TRBJ1-4, the complete variable domain reads KAGVTQTPRYLIKTRGQQVTLSCSPISGHRSVSWYQQTPGQGLQFLFEYFSETQRNKGNFPGRFSGRQFSNSRSEMNVSTLELGDSALYLCASSSGRTATNEKLFFGSGTQLSVL.

This clone came up a few times. The rearrangement links TRBV7-6 to TRBJ1-1; D unresolved. Trimming pared 5 bases from V and 3 bases from J, leaving 10 bases between. Germline V CDR1 and CDR2: SGHVS, FNYEAQ. The CDR3 totals 13 residues. CDR3 sequence (DNA): TGTGCCAGCAGCGGGCAACCGGACACTGAAGCTTTCTTT. The encoded protein is CASSGQPDTEAFF.

This clone has only a few counts. The chain carries TRBV2 and TRBJ1-2, with TRBD1 identical over 7 bases. V shed 5 bases and J 14 bases; nucleotides not matched to a gene: 17. CDR3 size: 14 residues. Germline V gives CDR1 SNHLY, CDR2 FYNNEI. The CDR3 coding sequence is TGTGCCAGCAGTTCTCAGGGGGAGTTCCAGGGGAAAACCTTC. As protein: CASSSQGEFQGKTF.

This clone came up a few times. The V and J genes are TRBV27 and TRBJ2-7; TRBD2 aligns across 7 bases. The CDR3 is made up of 15 amino acids. Trimming removed 3 bases from V and 1 base from J; junction bases left unmatched: 6. Germline V gene lookup returns CDR1 MNHEY and CDR2 SMNVEV (reference sequence). This CDR3 is CASSLSWGGSYEQYF. CDR3 DNA sequence: TGTGCCAGCAGTTTGAGTTGGGGGGGTTCCTACGAGCAGTACTTC.

This chain uses TRBV7-9 with TRBJ2-3; D possibly corresponds to TRBD1 (7 bases). The CDR3 is 16 residues long. Germline V CDR1 and CDR2: SEHNR, FQNEAQ (reference sequence). Trimming took off 3 bases at V and 2 bases at J, with 15 bases between the two ends. The CDR3 loop reads CASSFGGGGFTDTQYF. CDR3 bases: TGTGCCAGCAGCTTCGGAGGGGGCGGCTTCACAGATACGCAGTATTTT. Using reference TRBV7-9 and TRBJ2-3 for the parts outside the CDR3, the full variable domain is DTGVSQNPRHKITKRGQNVTFRCDPISEHNRLYWYRQTLGQGPEFLTYFQNEAQLEKSRLLSDRFSAERPKGSFSTLEIQRTEQGDSAMYLCASSFGGGGFTDTQYFGPGTRLTVL.

V and J are TRBV9 and TRBJ1-1; D is unresolved. The CDR3 loop spans 13 amino acids. Germline assignment: CDR1 SGDLS and CDR2 YYNGEE. Between the trimmed V and J ends, which lost 1 base and 4 bases, there was a span of 8 bases. The CDR3 DNA is TGTGCCAGCAGCGTAACTGAGGGCACTGAAGCTTTCTTT. Protein sequence: CASSVTEGTEAFF.

The CDR3 DNA reads as TGTGCCAGCAGGACAGGGAGCTCCTACGAGCAGTACTTC. Translated, it gives CASRTGSSYEQYF. The chain uses TRBV6-1 and TRBJ2-7, with TRBD1 matching 7 bases. The germline CDR1 and CDR2 sequences are MNHNS and SASEGT. This CDR3 comprises 13 residues. The trim removed 6 bases at V and 0 bases at J, leaving 2 bases unmatched.

This clone was observed a handful of times. The chain's CDR3 is CAIDRGSDYGYTF. The CDR3 DNA sequence: TGTGCCATCGACAGGGGGTCTGACTATGGCTACACCTTC. This chain links TRBV2 with TRBJ1-2; 9 bases align to TRBD1. The junction had 6 bases not matched to a gene; V was cut back by 10 bases and J by 3 bases. This CDR3 contains 13 residues. Germline CDR1 is SNHLY and CDR2 is FYNNEI.

This clone has only a few counts. The chain links TRBV28 to TRBJ1-1; D is uncertain. Between the trimmed V and J ends, which lost 1 base and 6 bases, there was a span of 12 bases. The CDR3 has 14 residues. CDR1 is MDHEN, CDR2 SYDVKM, per germline. The CDR3 coding sequence is TGTGCCAGCAGTTTATACGGCCTCGCTGCTGAAGCTTTCTTT. Translation: CASSLYGLAAEAFF.

This clone has only a few counts. V usage is TRBV7-9 and J usage is TRBJ1-6; D perhaps matches TRBD1 (5 bases). Trimming removed 7 bases at V and 12 bases at J, with 19 bases between. The CDR3 extends over 14 amino acids. Germline assignment: CDR1 SEHNR and CDR2 FQNEAQ (reference sequence). CDR3 coding DNA: TGTGCCAGCAACTCCCCTGAGGGAACAGGACCCCTCCACTTT. As protein: CASNSPEGTGPLHF.